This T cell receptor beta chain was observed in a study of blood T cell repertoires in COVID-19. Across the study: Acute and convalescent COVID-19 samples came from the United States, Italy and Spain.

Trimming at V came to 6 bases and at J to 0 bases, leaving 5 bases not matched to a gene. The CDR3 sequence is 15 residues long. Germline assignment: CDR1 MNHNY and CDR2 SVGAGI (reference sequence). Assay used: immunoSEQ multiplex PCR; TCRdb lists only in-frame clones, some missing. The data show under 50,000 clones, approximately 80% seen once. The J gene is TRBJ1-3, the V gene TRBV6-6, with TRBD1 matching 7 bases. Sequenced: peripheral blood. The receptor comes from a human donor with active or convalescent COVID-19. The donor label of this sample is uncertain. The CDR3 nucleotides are TGTGCCAGCAGGGAAGGGACAGTCTCTGGAAACACCATATATTTT. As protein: CASREGTVSGNTIYF.